The clone carrying this T cell receptor beta chain was observed at least ten times. V was cut by 5 bases and J by 0 bases, with 11 bases left in between. The CDR3 length is 15 residues. Germline CDR1 reads MNHEY; CDR2 reads SVGAGI. Unique molecular identifiers were attached to individual cDNA molecules. TCRdb itself ran the 5' RACE reads through MiXCR, one entry per CDR3 protein. The sample holds about 70,000 distinct CDR3 sequences, approximately 10% seen once. The data are from a study of early T cells in non-severe SARS-CoV-2 infection. Sequencing used whole blood. This chain joins TRBV6-5 and TRBJ1-5; weak D call: TRBD1 (5 bases). This TCR came from an adult who was a healthcare worker with PCR-confirmed SARS-CoV-2 infection or an uninfected control (not recorded which). The CDR3 sequence: CASSPRGFSNQPQHF. CDR3 nucleotide sequence: TGTGCCAGCAGTCCGAGGGGTTTTAGCAATCAGCCCCAGCATTTT.